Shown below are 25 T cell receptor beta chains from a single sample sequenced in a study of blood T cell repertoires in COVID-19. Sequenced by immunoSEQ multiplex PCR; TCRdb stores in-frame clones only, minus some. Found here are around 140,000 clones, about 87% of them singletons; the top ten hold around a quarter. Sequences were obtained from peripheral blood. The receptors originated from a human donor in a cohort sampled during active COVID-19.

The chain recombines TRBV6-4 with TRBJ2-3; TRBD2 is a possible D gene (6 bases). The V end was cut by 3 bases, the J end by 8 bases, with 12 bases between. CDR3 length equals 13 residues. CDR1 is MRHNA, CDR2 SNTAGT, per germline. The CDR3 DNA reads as TGTGCCAGCAGTGAATATGGAGGGAGTACGCAGTATTTT. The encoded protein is CASSEYGGSTQYF.

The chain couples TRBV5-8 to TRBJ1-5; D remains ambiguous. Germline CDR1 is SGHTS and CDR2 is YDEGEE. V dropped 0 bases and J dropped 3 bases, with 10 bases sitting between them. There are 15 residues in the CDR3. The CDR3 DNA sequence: TGTGCCAGCAGCTTGGGAGTGATGGTCAATCAGCCCCAGCATTTT. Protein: CASSLGVMVNQPQHF. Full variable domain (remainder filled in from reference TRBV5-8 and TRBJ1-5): EAGVTQSPTHLIKTRGQQATLRCSPISGHTSVYWYQQALGLGLQFLLWYDEGEERNRGNFPPRFSGRQFPNYSSELNVNALELEDSALYLCASSLGVMVNQPQHFGDGTRLSIL.

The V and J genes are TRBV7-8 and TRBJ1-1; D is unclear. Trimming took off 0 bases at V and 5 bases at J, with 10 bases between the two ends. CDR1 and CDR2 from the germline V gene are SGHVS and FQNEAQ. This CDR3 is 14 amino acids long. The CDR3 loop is CASSLAPRGTEAFF. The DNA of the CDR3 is TGTGCCAGCAGCTTAGCGCCCCGAGGAACTGAAGCTTTCTTT.

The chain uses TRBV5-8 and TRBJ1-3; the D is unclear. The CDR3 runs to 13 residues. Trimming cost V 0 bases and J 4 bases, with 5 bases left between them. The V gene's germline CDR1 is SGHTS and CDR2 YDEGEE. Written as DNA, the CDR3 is TGTGCCAGCAGCTTGGACGGGGGAAACACCATATATTTT. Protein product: CASSLDGGNTIYF. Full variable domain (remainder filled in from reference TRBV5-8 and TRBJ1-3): EAGVTQSPTHLIKTRGQQATLRCSPISGHTSVYWYQQALGLGLQFLLWYDEGEERNRGNFPPRFSGRQFPNYSSELNVNALELEDSALYLCASSLDGGNTIYFGEGSWLTVV.

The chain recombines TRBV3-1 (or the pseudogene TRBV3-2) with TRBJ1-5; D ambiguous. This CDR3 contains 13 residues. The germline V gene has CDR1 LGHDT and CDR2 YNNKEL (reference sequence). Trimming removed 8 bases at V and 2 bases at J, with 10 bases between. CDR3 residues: CASGRAGNQPQHF. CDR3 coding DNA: TGTGCCAGCGGGAGGGCTGGCAATCAGCCCCAGCATTTT.

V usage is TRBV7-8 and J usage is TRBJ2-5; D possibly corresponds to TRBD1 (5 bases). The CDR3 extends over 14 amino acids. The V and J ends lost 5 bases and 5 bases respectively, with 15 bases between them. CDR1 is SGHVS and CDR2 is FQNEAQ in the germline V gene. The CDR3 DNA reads TGTGCCAGCAGCCCCGCAGGGATGTTGGAGACCCAGTACTTC. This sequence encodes CASSPAGMLETQYF.

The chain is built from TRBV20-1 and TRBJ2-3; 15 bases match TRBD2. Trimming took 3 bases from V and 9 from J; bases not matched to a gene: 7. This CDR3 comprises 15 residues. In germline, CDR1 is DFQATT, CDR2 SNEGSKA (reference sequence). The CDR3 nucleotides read TGCAGTGCTAGTCCCGGACTAGCGGGGGGGCCGACGCAGTATTTT. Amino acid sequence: CSASPGLAGGPTQYF.

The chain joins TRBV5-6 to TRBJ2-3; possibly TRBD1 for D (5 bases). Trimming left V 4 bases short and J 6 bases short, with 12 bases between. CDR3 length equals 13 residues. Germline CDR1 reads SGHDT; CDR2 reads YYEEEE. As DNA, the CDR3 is TGTGCCAGCAGCCCGCAGGGATCGGATACGCAGTATTTT. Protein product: CASSPQGSDTQYF.

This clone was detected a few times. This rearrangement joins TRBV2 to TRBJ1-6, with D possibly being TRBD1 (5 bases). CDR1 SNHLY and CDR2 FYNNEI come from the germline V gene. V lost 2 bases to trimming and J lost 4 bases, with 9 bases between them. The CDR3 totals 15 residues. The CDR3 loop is CASSEQGFYNSPLHF. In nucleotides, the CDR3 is TGTGCCAGCAGTGAACAGGGATTTTATAATTCACCCCTCCACTTT.

The CDR3 here is CATSDLLPGQSLSGNTIYF. CDR3 coding DNA: TGTGCCACCAGTGATTTGCTCCCGGGACAGTCTCTCTCTGGAAACACCATATATTTT. J is TRBJ1-3 and V is TRBV24-1; 7 bases map to TRBD1. Germline V lookup: CDR1 KGHDR, CDR2 SFDVKD. The length of the CDR3 is 19 residues. V shed 0 bases and J 0 bases; nucleotides not matched to a gene: 10.

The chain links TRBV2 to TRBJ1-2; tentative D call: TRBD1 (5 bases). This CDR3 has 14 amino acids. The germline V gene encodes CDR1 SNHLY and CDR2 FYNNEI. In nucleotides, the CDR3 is TGTGCAGCCTGGAGGGGCACTAGCGACTATGGCTACACCTTC. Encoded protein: CAAWRGTSDYGYTF.

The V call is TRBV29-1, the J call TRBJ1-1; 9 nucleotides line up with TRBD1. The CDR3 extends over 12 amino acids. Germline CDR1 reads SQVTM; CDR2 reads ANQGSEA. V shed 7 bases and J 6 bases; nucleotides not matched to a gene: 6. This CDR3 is CSAADRGPEAFF. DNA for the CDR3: TGCAGCGCCGCGGACAGGGGCCCTGAAGCTTTCTTT. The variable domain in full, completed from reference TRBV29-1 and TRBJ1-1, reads SAVISQKPSRDICQRGTSLTIQCQVDSQVTMMFWYRQQPGQSLTLIATANQGSEATYESGFVIDKFPISRPNLTFSTLTVSNMSPEDSSIYLCSAADRGPEAFFGQGTRLTVV.

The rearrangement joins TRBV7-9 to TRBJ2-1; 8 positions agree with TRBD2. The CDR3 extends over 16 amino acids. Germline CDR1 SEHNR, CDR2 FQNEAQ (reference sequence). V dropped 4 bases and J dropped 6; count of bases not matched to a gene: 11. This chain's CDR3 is CASSSLFSGAVNEQFF. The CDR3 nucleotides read TGTGCCAGCAGCTCTCTATTTAGCGGGGCGGTCAATGAGCAGTTCTTC.

The chain's CDR3 is CASYEDRVNTGELFF. As DNA, the CDR3 is TGTGCCAGCTATGAAGACAGAGTAAACACCGGGGAGCTGTTTTTT. The chain is built from TRBV2 and TRBJ2-2; D perhaps matches TRBD1 (5 bases). V was clipped by 8 bases and J by 2 bases, with 15 bases between them. CDR1 is SNHLY and CDR2 is FYNNEI in the germline V gene. This CDR3 region has 15 residues.

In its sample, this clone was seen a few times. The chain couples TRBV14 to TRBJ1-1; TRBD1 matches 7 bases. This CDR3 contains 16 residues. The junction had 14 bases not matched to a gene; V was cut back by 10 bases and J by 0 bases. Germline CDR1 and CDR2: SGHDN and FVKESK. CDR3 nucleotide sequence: TGTGCCACCCGACCTGGCAGGGGGTTGGTGAACACTGAAGCTTTCTTT. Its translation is CATRPGRGLVNTEAFF.

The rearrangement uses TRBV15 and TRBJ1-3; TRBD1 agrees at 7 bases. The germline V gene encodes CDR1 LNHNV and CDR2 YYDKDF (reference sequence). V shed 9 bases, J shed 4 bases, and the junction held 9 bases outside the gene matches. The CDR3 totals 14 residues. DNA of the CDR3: TGTGCCACTAAAGACAGGGCGGGAGGAAACACCATATATTTT. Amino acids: CATKDRAGGNTIYF.

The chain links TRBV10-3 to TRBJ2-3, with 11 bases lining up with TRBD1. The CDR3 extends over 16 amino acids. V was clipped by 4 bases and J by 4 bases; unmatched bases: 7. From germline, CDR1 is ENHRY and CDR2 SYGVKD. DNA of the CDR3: TGTGCCATCAGTGCGCCCGCGGGACAGGGGGCAGATACGCAGTATTTT. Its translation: CAISAPAGQGADTQYF.

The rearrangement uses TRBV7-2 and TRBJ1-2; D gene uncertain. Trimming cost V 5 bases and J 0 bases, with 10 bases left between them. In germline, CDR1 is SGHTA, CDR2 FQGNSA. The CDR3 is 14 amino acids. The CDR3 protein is CASSGRRANYGYTF. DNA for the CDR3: TGTGCCAGCAGCGGGAGGCGTGCTAACTATGGCTACACCTTC.

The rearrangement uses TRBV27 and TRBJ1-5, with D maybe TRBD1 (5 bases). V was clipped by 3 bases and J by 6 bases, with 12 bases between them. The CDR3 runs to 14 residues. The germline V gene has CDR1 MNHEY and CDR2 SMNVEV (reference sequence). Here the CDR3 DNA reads TGTGCCAGCAGTTTGTCTTACGACAGTCAGCCCCAGCATTTT. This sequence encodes CASSLSYDSQPQHF.

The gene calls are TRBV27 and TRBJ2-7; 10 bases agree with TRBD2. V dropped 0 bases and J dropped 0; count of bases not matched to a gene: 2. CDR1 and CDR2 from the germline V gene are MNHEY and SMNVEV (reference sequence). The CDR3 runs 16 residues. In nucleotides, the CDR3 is TGTGCCAGCAGTTTATCGAGGACTAGCGGCTCCTACGAGCAGTACTTC. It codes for CASSLSRTSGSYEQYF.

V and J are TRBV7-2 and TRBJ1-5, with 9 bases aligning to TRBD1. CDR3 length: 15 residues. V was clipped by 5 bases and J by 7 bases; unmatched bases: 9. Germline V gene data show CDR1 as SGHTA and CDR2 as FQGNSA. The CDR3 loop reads CASSERGQGAQPQHF. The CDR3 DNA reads TGTGCCAGCAGCGAGAGGGGACAGGGCGCGCAGCCCCAGCATTTT.

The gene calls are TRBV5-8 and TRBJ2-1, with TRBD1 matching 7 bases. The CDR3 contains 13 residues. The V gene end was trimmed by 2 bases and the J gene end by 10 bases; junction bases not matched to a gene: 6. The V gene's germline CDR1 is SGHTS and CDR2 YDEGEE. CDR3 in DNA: TGTGCCAGCAGCTTCCACAGGGGCGGCGAGCAGTTCTTC. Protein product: CASSFHRGGEQFF.

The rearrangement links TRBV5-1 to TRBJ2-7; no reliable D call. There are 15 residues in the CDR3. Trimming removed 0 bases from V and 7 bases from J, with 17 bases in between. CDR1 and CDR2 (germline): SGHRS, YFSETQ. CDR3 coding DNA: TGCGCCAGCAGCTTGGAGGCCACGCTACCGGGTGAGCAGTACTTC. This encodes CASSLEATLPGEQYF.

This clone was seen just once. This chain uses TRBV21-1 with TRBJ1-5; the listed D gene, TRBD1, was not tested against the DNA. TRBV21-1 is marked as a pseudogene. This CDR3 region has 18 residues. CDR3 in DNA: TGTGCCAGCAGCAAAGGGGACAGGGTGCATTCAAGCAATCAGCCCCAGCATTTT. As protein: CASSKGDRVHSSNQPQHF.

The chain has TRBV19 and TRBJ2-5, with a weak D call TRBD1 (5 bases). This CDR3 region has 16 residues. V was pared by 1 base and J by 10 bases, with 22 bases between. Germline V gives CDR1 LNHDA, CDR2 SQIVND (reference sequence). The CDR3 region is CASSIGALDKRVDQYF. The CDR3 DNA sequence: TGTGCCAGTAGTATAGGGGCCCTGGACAAAAGGGTGGACCAGTACTTC.